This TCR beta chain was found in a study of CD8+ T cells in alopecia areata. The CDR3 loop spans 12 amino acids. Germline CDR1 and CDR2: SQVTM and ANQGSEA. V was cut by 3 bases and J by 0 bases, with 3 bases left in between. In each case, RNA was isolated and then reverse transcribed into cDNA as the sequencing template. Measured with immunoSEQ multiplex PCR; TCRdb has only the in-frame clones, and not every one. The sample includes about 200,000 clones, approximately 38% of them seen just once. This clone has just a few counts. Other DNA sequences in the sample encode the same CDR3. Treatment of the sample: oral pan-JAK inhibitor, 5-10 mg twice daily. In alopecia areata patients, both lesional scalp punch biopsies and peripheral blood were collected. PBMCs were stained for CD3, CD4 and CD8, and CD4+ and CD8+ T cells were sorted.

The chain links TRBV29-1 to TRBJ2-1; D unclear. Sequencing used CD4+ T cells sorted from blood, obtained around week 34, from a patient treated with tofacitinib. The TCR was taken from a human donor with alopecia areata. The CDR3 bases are TGCAGCGTTGATAGCTCCTACAATGAGCAGTTCTTC. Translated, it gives CSVDSSYNEQFF.